Each of the 17 T cell receptor beta chains below was sequenced from the same sample in a study of T cell responses to AZD1222 COVID-19 vaccine. Profiling relied on immunoSEQ multiplex PCR, and the TCRdb table lists in-frame clones only, not all of them. Seen here are about 180,000 clones, 75% to 95% observed once, and the top ten hold less than 1.6%. Source: peripheral blood, taken on day 0 of AZD1222 vaccination. These receptors were collected from an adult in good health.

This sequence joins TRBV29-1 and TRBJ2-7; D could derive from TRBD1 or TRBD2 (6 bases each). With 6 bases removed from V and 3 bases from J, the gap between germline ends came to 18 bases. Germline assignment: CDR1 SQVTM and CDR2 ANQGSEA. The CDR3 is made up of 14 amino acids. The DNA for the CDR3 is TGCAGCGTCTTCGGGGGCTCTGGGGGCTACGAGCAGTACTTC. It translates to CSVFGGSGGYEQYF.

The table lists this clone with a count of one. CDR3 nucleotides: TGTGCCAGCAGTTCTCCGGGACTAGCGGAAGAGACCCAGTACTTC. This gives the protein CASSSPGLAEETQYF. This sequence joins TRBV6-2 or TRBV6-3 and TRBJ2-5; 11 bases align to TRBD2. Trimming cost V 4 bases and J 3 bases; bases outside gene matches: 4. Looked up from germline, CDR1 is MNHEY and CDR2 is SVGEGT. The CDR3 runs 15 residues.

The chain recombines TRBV4-3 with TRBJ1-2; 9 bases align to TRBD1. The CDR3 length is 17 residues. Looked up from germline, CDR1 is LGHNA and CDR2 is YSLEER. The J segment lost 2 bases and the V segment lost 0 bases, leaving 7 bases of the junction unmatched. The CDR3 DNA sequence: TGCGCCAGCAGCCAAGAAGGGCCCACAGGGGGCAACTATGGCTACACCTTC. This codes for CASSQEGPTGGNYGYTF.

J is TRBJ2-3 and V is TRBV4-1; 8 bases are a match to TRBD2. The CDR3 consists of 20 residues. V lost 1 base, J lost 3 bases, and 18 bases stayed unmatched. Germline assignment: CDR1 MGHRA and CDR2 YSYEKL. As DNA, the CDR3 is TGCGCCAGCAGCCAAGTTGACATTCGGTGGACTAGCCCGGGGACAGATACGCAGTATTTT. This sequence encodes CASSQVDIRWTSPGTDTQYF.

This sequence joins TRBV4-1 and TRBJ1-2; no clear D gene. V lost 4 bases and J 4 bases, leaving 19 bases between the germline ends. The CDR3 is 16 amino acids. From germline, CDR1 is MGHRA and CDR2 YSYEKL. This CDR3 reads CASSPIVGRTSYGYTF. In nucleotides, the CDR3 is TGCGCCAGCAGCCCAATCGTTGGACGGACTAGCTATGGCTACACCTTC.

The CDR3 reads CASAAEMNTEAFF. Written as DNA, the CDR3 is TGTGCCAGCGCGGCAGAGATGAACACTGAAGCTTTCTTT. The gene calls are TRBV2 and TRBJ1-1; the D is unclear. CDR3 length equals 13 residues. Germline lookup yields CDR1 SNHLY and CDR2 FYNNEI. Trimming shortened V by 8 bases and J by 0 bases, and 10 bases separated the two germline ends. The variable domain in full, completed from reference TRBV2 and TRBJ1-1, reads EPEVTQTPSHQVTQMGQEVILRCVPISNHLYFYWYRQILGQKVEFLVSFYNNEISEKSEIFDDQFSVERPDGSNFTLKIRSTKLEDSAMYFCASAAEMNTEAFFGQGTRLTVV.

This chain connects TRBV4-1 to TRBJ1-4, with D possibly TRBD1 on 5 matching bases. The CDR3 contains 14 residues. The V and J ends lost 1 base and 7 bases respectively, with 10 bases between them. Germline-derived CDR1 and CDR2 are MGHRA and YSYEKL. The chain's CDR3 is CASSQVLGVEKLFF. Here the CDR3 DNA reads TGCGCCAGCAGCCAAGTGTTAGGGGTTGAAAAACTGTTTTTT.

The V and J genes are TRBV27 and TRBJ1-2, with D hard to call. V lost 6 bases and J 2 bases, leaving 10 bases between the germline ends. Germline CDR1 MNHEY, CDR2 SMNVEV (reference sequence). The CDR3 runs to 13 residues. CDR3: CASRQSGNYGYTF. DNA for the CDR3: TGTGCCAGCAGGCAATCAGGCAACTATGGCTACACCTTC.

This chain links TRBV14 with TRBJ1-5, with TRBD1 matching 9 bases. The germline V gene encodes CDR1 SGHDN and CDR2 FVKESK. The CDR3 runs 15 residues. J gave up 8 bases and V 1 base, and 6 bases lay outside the gene matches. The CDR3 DNA sequence: TGTGCCAGCAGCCAAGCGACAGGGGGAGGCAAGCCCCAGCATTTT. It codes for CASSQATGGGKPQHF.

The rearrangement joins TRBV6-2 or TRBV6-3 to TRBJ1-5; unclear D gene. The CDR3 covers 14 residues. V lost 1 base and J lost 4, with 8 bases in between. The germline V gene has CDR1 MNHEY and CDR2 SVGEGT. The CDR3 region has the DNA TGTGCCAGCAGTTACTTCGGTCCTAATCAGCCCCAGCATTTT. Amino acids: CASSYFGPNQPQHF.

This CDR3 reads CASSPGGYGYTF. The CDR3 DNA sequence: TGCGCCAGCAGTCCCGGCGGCTATGGCTACACCTTC. This rearrangement joins TRBV5-1 to TRBJ1-2; D gene uncertain. This CDR3 contains 12 residues. The germline V and J ends were trimmed by 5 bases and 4 bases, with 9 bases remaining between them. Per the germline V gene, CDR1 is SGHRS and CDR2 is YFSETQ.

This clone was counted a few times. V and J are TRBV4-2 and TRBJ2-1; 10 bases match TRBD1. Germline trimming cut 5 bases from V and 4 bases from J; bases unmatched to any gene: 5. This CDR3 is built from 15 residues. Per germline, CDR1 LGHNA and CDR2 YNFKEQ. In DNA, the CDR3 is TGTGCCAGCAGCGTCGGGACAGGGGATTACAATGAGCAGTTCTTC. Protein: CASSVGTGDYNEQFF.

For the CDR3, the DNA is TGTGCCAGCAGTTTATCAGGGGGGCCCTACAATGAGCAGTTCTTC. This encodes CASSLSGGPYNEQFF. The V and J genes are TRBV28 and TRBJ2-1, with D possibly TRBD1 on 7 matching bases. CDR3 size: 15 residues. V dropped 1 base and J dropped 2 bases, with 9 bases sitting between them. Germline V gene lookup returns CDR1 MDHEN and CDR2 SYDVKM.

CDR3 coding DNA: TGTGCCAGCAGCACTCCGGGACAGGGGAACACTGAAGCTTTCTTT. It yields the protein CASSTPGQGNTEAFF. V and J are TRBV6-6 and TRBJ1-1; 9 nucleotides agree with TRBD1. V was pared by 6 bases and J by 1 base, with 6 bases of the junction left unmatched. Germline V gene data show CDR1 as MNHNY and CDR2 as SVGAGI (reference sequence). This CDR3 has 15 amino acids.

This clone showed up just a few times. This chain connects TRBV14 to TRBJ2-1; the D is unclear. Germline CDR1 SGHDN, CDR2 FVKESK. Trimming removed 2 bases at V and 5 bases at J, with 7 bases between. The CDR3 consists of 13 residues. The CDR3 loop is CASSQRTNNEQFF. In DNA, the CDR3 is TGTGCCAGCAGCCAACGGACCAACAATGAGCAGTTCTTC.

In nucleotides, the CDR3 is TGTGCCAGCAGCTATCAAAGTCGGGGGCATCTTGATACGCAGTATTTT. It specifies CASSYQSRGHLDTQYF. The J gene is TRBJ2-3, the V gene TRBV11-3; either TRBD1 or TRBD2 may fit D (6 bases each). The germline V gene has CDR1 SGHNT and CDR2 YENEEA. The CDR3 is 16 residues long. Trimming left V 4 bases short and J 6 bases short, with 20 bases between.

V and J are TRBV4-1 and TRBJ1-6; the D gene is possibly TRBD1 (6 bases). The CDR3 sequence is 15 residues long. The V and J ends lost 3 bases and 5 bases respectively, with 11 bases between them. Germline V gene sequence: CDR1 MGHRA, CDR2 YSYEKL. CDR3 in DNA: TGCGCCAGCAGCCAGCAACAGGGTGATAATTCACCCCTCCACTTT. As protein: CASSQQQGDNSPLHF.